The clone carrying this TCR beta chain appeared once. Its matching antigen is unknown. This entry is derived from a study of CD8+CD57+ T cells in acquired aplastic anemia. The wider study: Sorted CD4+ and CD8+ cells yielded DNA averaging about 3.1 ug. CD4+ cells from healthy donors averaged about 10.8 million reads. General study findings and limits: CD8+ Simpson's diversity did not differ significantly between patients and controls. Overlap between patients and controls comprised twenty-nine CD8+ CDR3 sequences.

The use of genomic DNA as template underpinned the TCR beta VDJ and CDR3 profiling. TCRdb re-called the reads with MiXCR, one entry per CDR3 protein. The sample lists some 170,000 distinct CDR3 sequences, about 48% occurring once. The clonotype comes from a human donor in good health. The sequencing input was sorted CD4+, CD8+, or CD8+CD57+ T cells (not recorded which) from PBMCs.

In DNA, the CDR3 is TGCAGCGCCCCAGGGGGACGCTACAATGAGCAGTTCTTC. It yields the protein CSAPGGRYNEQFF. The chain links TRBV20-1 to TRBJ2-1; 7 nucleotides align to TRBD1. There are 13 residues in the CDR3. Germline lookup yields CDR1 DFQATT and CDR2 SNEGSKA (reference sequence).